This T cell receptor beta chain is from a study of blood T cell repertoires in COVID-19. Across the study: Italy, Spain and the United States were the sources of the convalescent and acute COVID-19 samples. The analysed material was cDNA or gDNA that came from T cells, B-cell-depleted T cells, or PBMCs.

Original methodology: Reference gene primers were amplified, and this amplification served to estimate nucleated cell counts. Some clones are missing from TCRdb's copy, which holds only in-frame ones; the method was immunoSEQ multiplex PCR. V and J calls and clone size follow that table, whereas D and trimming were derived from the DNA. The sample gives just over 150,000 clones, around 80% of which show up once; approximately 0.5% is in the top ten. This clone was detected only a few times. The junction shows a germline mismatch at one end, possibly a read error. The identical CDR3 is also encoded by other nucleotide sequences in the sample. There are 14 residues in the CDR3. From germline, CDR1 is SSHAT and CDR2 FNYEAQ (reference sequence).

The clonotype originates from a man in his fifties or sixties with acute or convalescent COVID-19. The sample was peripheral blood. The chain has TRBV7-7 and TRBJ1-3; D is uncertain. DNA for the CDR3: TGTGCTAGCAGCCCAGACTTCTCTGGAAACACCATATATTTT. This codes for CASSPDFSGNTIYF.